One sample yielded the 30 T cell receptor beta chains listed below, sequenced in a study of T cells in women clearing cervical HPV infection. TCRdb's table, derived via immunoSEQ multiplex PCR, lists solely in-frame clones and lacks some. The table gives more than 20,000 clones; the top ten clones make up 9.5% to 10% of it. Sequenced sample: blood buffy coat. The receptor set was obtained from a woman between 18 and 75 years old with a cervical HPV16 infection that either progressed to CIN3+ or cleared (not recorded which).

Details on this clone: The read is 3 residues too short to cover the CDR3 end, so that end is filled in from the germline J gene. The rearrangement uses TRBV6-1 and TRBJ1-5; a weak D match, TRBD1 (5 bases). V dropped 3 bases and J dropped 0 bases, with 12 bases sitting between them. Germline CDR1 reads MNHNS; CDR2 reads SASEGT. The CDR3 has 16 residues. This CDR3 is CASSEFGRASNQPQHF. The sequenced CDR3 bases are TGTGCCAGCAGTGAGTTCGGCAGGGCTAGCAATCAGCCC.

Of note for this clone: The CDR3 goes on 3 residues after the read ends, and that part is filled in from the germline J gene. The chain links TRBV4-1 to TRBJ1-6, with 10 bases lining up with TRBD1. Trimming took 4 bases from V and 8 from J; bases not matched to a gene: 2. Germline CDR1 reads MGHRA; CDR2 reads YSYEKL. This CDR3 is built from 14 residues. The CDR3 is CASSLGTGDSPLHF. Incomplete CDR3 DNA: TGCGCCAGCAGCCTCGGGACAGGGGATTCACCC.

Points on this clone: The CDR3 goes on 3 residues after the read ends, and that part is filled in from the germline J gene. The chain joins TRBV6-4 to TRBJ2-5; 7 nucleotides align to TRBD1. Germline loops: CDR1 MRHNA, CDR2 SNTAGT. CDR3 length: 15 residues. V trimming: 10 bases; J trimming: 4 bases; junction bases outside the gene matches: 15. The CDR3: CANRQDYRGRETQYF. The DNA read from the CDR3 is TGTGCCAACAGACAAGACTACAGGGGCAGAGAGACC.

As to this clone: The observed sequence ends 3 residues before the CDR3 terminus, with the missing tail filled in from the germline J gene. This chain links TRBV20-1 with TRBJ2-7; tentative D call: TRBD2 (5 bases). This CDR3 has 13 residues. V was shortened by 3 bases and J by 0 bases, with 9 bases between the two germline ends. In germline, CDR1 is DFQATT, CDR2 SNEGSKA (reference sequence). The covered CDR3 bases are TGCAGTGCTAGCTCGGGGTACTCCTACGAG. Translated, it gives CSASSGYSYE. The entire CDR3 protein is CSASSGYSYEQYF.

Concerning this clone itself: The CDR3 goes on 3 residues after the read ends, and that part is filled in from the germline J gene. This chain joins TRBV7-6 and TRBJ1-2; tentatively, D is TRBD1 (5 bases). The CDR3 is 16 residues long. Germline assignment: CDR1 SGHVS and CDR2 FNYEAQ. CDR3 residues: CASSPSPERGSTNYTF. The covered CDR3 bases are TGTGCCAGCAGCCCATCCCCCGAAAGGGGTTCTACGAAC.

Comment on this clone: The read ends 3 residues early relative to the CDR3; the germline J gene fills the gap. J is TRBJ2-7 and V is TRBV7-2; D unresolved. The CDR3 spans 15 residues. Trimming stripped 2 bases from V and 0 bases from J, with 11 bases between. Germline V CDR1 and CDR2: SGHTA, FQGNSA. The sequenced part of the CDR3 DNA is TGTGCCAGCAGCTTACGCGGTTCTAGCTCCTACGAG. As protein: CASSLRGSSSYE. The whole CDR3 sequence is CASSLRGSSSYEQYF.

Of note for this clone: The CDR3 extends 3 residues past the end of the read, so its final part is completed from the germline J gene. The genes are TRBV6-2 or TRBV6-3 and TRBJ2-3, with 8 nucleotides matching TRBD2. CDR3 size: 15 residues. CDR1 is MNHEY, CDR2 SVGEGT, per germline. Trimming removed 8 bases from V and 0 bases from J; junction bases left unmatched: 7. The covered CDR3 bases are TGTGCCAGCCGGAGCGGGGGAATTAGCACAGATACG. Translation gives CASRSGGISTDT. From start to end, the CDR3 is CASRSGGISTDTQYF.

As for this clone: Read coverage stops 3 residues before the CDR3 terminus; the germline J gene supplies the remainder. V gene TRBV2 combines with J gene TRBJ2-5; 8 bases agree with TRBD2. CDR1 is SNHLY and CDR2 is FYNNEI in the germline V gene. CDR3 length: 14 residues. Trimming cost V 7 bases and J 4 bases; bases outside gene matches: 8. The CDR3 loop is CASTPQRGSETQYF. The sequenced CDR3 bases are TGTGCCAGCACCCCGCAGCGGGGGTCAGAGACC.

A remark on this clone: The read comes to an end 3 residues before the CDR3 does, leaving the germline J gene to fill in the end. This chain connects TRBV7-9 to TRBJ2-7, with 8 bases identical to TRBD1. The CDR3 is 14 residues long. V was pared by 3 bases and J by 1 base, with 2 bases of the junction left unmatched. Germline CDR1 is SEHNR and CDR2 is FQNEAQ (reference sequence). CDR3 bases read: TGTGCCAGCAGCTTTCGGACAGGGTCCTACGAG. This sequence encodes CASSFRTGSYE. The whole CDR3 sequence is CASSFRTGSYEQYF.

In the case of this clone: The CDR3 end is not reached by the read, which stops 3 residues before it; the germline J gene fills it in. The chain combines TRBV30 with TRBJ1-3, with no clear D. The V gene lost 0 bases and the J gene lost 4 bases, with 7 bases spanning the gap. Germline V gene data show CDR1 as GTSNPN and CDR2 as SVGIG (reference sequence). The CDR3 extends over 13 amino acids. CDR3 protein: CAWSVLLGNTIYF. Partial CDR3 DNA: TGTGCCTGGAGTGTCCTACTGGGAAACACC. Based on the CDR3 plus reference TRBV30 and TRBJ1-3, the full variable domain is SQTIHQWPATLVQPVGSPLSLECTVEGTSNPNLYWYRQAAGRGLQLLFYSVGIGQISSEVPQNLSASRPQDRQFILSSKKLLLSDSGFYLCAWSVLLGNTIYFGEGSWLTVV.

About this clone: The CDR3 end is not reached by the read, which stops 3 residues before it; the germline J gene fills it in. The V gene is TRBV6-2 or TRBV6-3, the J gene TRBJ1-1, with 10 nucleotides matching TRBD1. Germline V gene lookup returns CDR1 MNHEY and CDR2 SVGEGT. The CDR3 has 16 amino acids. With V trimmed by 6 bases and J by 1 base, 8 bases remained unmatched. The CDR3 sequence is CASRPGQGIGNTEAFF. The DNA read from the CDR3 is TGTGCCAGCAGGCCGGGACAGGGGATCGGGAACACTGAA.

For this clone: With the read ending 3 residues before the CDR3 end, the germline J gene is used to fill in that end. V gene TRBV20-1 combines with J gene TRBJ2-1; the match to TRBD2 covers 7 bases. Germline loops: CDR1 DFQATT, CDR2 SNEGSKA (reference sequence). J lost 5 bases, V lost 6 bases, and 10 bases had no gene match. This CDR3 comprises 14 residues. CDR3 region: CSAEKGLADNEQFF. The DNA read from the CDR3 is TGCAGTGCAGAAAAGGGGCTAGCGGACAATGAG.

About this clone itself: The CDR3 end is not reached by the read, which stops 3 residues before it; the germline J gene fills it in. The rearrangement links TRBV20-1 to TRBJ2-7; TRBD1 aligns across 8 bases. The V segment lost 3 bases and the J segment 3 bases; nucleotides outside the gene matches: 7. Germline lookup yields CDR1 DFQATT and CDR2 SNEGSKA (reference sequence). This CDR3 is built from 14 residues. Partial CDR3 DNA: TGCAGTGCTAGTATCCCAGGGGGCGTCTACGAG. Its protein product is CSASIPGGVYE. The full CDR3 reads CSASIPGGVYEQYF.

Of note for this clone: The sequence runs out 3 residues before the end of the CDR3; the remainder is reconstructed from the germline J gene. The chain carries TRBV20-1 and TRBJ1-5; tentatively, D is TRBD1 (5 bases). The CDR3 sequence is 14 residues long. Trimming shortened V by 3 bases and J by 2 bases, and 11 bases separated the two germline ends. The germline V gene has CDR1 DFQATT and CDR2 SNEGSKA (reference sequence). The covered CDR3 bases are TGCAGTGCTAGTGGCGGGGCCGGCAATCAGCCC. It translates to CSASGGAGNQP. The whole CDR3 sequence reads CSASGGAGNQPQHF.

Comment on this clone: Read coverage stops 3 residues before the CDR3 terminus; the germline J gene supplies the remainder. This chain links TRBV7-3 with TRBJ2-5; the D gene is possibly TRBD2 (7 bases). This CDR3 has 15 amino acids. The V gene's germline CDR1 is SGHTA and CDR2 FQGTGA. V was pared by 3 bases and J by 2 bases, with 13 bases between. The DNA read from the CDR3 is TGTGCCAGCAGCTTCGTCGGGGGGCCTCAAGAGACC. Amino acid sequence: CASSFVGGPQET. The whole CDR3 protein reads CASSFVGGPQETQYF. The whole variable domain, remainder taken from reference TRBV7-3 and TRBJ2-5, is GAGVSQTPSNKVTEKGKYVELRCDPISGHTALYWYRQSLGQGPEFLIYFQGTGAADDSGLPNDRFFAVRPEGSVSTLKIQRTERGDSAVYLCASSFVGGPQETQYFGPGTRLLVL.

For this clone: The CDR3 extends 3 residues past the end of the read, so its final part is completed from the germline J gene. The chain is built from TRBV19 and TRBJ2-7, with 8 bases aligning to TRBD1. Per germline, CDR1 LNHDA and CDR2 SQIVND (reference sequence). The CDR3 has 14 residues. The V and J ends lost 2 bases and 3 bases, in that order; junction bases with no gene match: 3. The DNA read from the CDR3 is TGTGCCAGTAGTATAACAGGGGGGATCTACGAG. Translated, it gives CASSITGGIYE. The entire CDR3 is CASSITGGIYEQYF.

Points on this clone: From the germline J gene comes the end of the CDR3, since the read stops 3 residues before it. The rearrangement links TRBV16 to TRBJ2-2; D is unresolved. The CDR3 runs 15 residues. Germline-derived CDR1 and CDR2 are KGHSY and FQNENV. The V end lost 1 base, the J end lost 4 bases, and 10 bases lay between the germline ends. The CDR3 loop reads CASSQFSLSTGELFF. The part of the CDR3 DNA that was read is TGTGCCAGCAGCCAATTCTCTCTTAGCACCGGGGAG.

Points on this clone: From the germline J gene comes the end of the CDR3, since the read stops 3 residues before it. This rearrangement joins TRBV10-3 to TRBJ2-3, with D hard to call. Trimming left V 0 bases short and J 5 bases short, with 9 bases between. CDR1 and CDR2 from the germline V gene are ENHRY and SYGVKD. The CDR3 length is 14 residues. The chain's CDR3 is CAISESTPGDTQYF. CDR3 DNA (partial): TGTGCCATCAGTGAGTCGACCCCAGGAGATACG.

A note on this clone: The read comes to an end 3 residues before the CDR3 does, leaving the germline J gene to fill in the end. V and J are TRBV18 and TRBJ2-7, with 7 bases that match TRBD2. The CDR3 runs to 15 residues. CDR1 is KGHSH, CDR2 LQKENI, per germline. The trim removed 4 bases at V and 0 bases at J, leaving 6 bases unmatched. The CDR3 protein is CASSRAGVLSYEQYF. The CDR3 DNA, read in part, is TGTGCCAGCTCACGGGCGGGGGTCCTCTCCTACGAG.

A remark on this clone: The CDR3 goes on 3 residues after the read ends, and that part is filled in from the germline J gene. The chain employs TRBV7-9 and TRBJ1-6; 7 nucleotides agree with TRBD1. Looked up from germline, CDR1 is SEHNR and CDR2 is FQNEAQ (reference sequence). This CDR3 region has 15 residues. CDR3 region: CASSLARQGSSPLHF. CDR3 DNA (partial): TGTGCCAGCAGCTTAGCGCGACAGGGTAGTTCGCCC.

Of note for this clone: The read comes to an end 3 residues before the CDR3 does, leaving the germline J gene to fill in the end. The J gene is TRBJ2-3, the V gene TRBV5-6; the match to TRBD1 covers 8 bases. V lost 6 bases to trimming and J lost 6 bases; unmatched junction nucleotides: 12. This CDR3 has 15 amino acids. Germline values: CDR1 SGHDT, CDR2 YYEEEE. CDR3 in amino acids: CASKPTGVLADTQYF. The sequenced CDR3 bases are TGTGCCAGCAAACCGACAGGGGTTCTCGCGGATACG.

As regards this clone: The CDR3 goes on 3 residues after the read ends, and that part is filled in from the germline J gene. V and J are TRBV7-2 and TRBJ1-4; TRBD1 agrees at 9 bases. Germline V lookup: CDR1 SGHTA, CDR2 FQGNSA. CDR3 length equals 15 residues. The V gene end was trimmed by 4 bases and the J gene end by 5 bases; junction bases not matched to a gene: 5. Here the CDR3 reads CASSSYRGRNEKLFF. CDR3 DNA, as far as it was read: TGTGCCAGCAGCTCCTACAGGGGGCGGAATGAAAAA.

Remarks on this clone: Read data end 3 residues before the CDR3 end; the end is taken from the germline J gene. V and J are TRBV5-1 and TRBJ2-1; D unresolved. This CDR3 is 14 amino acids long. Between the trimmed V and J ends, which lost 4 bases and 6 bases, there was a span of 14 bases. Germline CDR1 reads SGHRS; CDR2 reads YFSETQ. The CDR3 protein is CASSEAQPGNEQFF. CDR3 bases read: TGCGCCAGCAGCGAGGCCCAGCCAGGCAATGAG.

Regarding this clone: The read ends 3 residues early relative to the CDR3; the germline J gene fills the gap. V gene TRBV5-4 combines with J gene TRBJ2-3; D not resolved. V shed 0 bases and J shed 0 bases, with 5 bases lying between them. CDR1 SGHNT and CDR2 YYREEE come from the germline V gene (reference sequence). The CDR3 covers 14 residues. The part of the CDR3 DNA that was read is TGTGCCAGCAGCTTGGGCCAGAGCACAGATACG. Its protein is CASSLGQSTDT. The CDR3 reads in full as CASSLGQSTDTQYF.

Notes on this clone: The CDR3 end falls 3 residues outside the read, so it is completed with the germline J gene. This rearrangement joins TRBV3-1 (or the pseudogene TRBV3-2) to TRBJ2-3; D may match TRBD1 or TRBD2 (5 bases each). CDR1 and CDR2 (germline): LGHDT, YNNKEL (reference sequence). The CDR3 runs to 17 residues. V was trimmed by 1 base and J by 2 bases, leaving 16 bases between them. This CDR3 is CASSQVVRGRHTDTQYF. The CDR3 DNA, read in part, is TGTGCCAGCAGCCAAGTTGTGAGGGGCCGGCACACAGATACG.

The CDR3 loop reads CSVETGGADTQYF. The sequenced part of the CDR3 DNA is TGCAGTGTCGAGACAGGGGGGGCAGATACG. The rearrangement links TRBV20-1 to TRBJ2-3; 9 positions agree with TRBD1. The CDR3 end is not reached by the read, which stops 3 residues before it; the germline J gene fills it in. Germline V lookup: CDR1 DFQATT, CDR2 SNEGSKA (reference sequence). With V trimmed by 7 bases and J by 4 bases, 6 bases remained unmatched. The CDR3 sequence is 13 residues long.

CDR3: CASSLLTLAGGGYNEQYF. CDR3 DNA (partial): TGTGCCAGCAGTTTACTAACGTTAGCGGGAGGAGGTTACAACGAG. The rearrangement links TRBV27 to TRBJ2-7; TRBD2 agrees at 10 bases. The read is 3 residues too short to cover the CDR3 end, so that end is filled in from the germline J gene. CDR1 is MNHEY and CDR2 is SMNVEV in the germline V gene (reference sequence). The trim removed 2 bases at V and 5 bases at J, leaving 15 bases unmatched. The CDR3 runs 18 residues.

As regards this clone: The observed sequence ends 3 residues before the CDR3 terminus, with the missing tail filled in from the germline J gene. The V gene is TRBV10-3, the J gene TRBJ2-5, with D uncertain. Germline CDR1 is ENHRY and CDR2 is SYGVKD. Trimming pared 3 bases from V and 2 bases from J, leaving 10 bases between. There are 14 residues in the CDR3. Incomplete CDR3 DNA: TGTGCCATCAGTGACCCACAGAGACAAGAGACC. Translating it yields CAISDPQRQET. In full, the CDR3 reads CAISDPQRQETQYF.

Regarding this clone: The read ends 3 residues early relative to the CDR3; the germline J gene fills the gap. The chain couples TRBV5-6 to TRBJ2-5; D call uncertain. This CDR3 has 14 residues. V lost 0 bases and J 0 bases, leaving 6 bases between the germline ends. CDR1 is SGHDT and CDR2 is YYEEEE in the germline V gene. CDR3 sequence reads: CASSLGQNQETQYF. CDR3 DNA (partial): TGTGCCAGCAGCTTGGGTCAGAACCAAGAGACC.

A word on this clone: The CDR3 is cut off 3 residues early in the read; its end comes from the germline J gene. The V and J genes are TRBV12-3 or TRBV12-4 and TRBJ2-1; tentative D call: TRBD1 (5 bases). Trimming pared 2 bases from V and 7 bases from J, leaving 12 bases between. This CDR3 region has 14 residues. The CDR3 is CASSLLYKGNEQFF. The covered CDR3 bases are TGTGCCAGCAGTTTATTGTATAAGGGGAATGAG.